These 27 T cell receptor beta chains originate from one sample sequenced in a study of blood T cell repertoires in COVID-19 (dated by TCRdb to about 2020). The library was produced with the immunoSEQ multiplex PCR assay. Entries here come from immuneACCESS through TCRdb and include only in-frame sequences with V and J called. Some clones fail to appear in such tables; in the studies checked, an unresolved V gene covers under half of the shortfall, and the cause of the remainder is unknown. This sample comprises some 160,000 clones, approximately 90% of them detected only once. The ten largest clones represent 2% to 2.5% of the sample. What was sequenced was peripheral blood. The receptor set was obtained from a man aged 45-65 years who had recovered from COVID-19.

Comments on this clone: The germline gene is not matched at one end of the junction; a read error may be the cause. The rearrangement uses TRBV6-5 and TRBJ2-3; 7 bases match TRBD2. CDR1 and CDR2 (germline): MNHEY, SVGAGI. The CDR3 totals 12 residues. The CDR3 coding sequence is TGTGCAAGCACGGGGGGAGCAGATACGCAGTATTTT. Protein sequence: CASTGGADTQYF.

V gene TRBV10-2 combines with J gene TRBJ2-6; the match to TRBD1 covers 10 bases. CDR1 is WSHSY, CDR2 SAAADI, per germline. V lost 4 bases and J lost 1; bases outside the gene matches: 4. This CDR3 has 17 residues. As DNA, the CDR3 is TGCGCCAGCAGTGTGGGGACAGGGGTATCTGGGGCCAACGTCCTGACTTTC. Protein product: CASSVGTGVSGANVLTF.

As to this clone: A junction end diverges from the germline sequence, so it may reflect a read error. This sequence joins TRBV6-2 or TRBV6-3 and TRBJ2-1, with 7 bases aligning to TRBD2. The CDR3 totals 14 residues. Germline assignment: CDR1 MNHEY and CDR2 SVGEGT. CDR3 amino acids: CASSYGTIYDEQFF. The CDR3 DNA sequence: TGTGCCAGCAGTTATGGGACTATCTACGATGAGCAGTTCTTC.

This clone was found once. The genes are TRBV6-5 and TRBJ2-3; 10 bases map to TRBD2. V lost 6 bases, J lost 9 bases, and 9 bases stayed unmatched. The CDR3 sequence is 14 residues long. CDR1 and CDR2 from the germline V gene are MNHEY and SVGAGI. The CDR3 reads CASRSQREGGTQYF. DNA of the CDR3: TGTGCCAGCAGGTCCCAGCGGGAGGGAGGGACGCAGTATTTT.

V is TRBV6-5 and J is TRBJ1-3, with no clear D. The CDR3 runs 15 residues. V was trimmed by 3 bases and J by 4 bases, leaving 13 bases between them. Germline V CDR1 and CDR2: MNHEY, SVGAGI. Here the CDR3 reads CASSYEVSAGNTIYF. The CDR3, as DNA: TGTGCCAGCAGTTATGAGGTTTCGGCAGGAAACACCATATATTTT.

The J gene is TRBJ2-1, the V gene TRBV18; 10 nucleotides match TRBD1. CDR1 and CDR2 from the germline V gene are KGHSH and LQKENI. CDR3 length: 15 amino acids. Trimming cost V 6 bases and J 6 bases; bases outside gene matches: 8. The CDR3 nucleotides read TGTGCCAGCTCTACCGGACAGGGGGAGTCCAATGAGCAGTTCTTC. This encodes CASSTGQGESNEQFF.

The rearrangement joins TRBV10-3 to TRBJ2-7; 7 bases match TRBD2. CDR1 and CDR2 from the germline V gene are ENHRY and SYGVKD. The CDR3 is made up of 14 amino acids. V dropped 10 bases and J dropped 1; count of bases not matched to a gene: 10. In DNA, the CDR3 is TGTGCCACCAGGGCGGGCGGGGGATCCTACGAGCAGTACTTC. Protein sequence: CATRAGGGSYEQYF.

The chain employs TRBV7-9 and TRBJ2-1; D is perhaps TRBD2 (5 bases). Germline V lookup: CDR1 SEHNR, CDR2 FQNEAQ (reference sequence). V gave up 5 bases and J gave up 5 bases, with 13 bases separating them. This CDR3 spans 14 amino acids. The CDR3 region is CASSPPDWNNEQFF. CDR3 nucleotides: TGTGCCAGCAGCCCCCCGGACTGGAACAATGAGCAGTTCTTC.

V gene TRBV19 combines with J gene TRBJ2-1, with D hard to call. The CDR3 is made up of 12 amino acids. Germline V gene lookup returns CDR1 LNHDA and CDR2 SQIVND (reference sequence). Trimming took 2 bases from V and 5 from J, leaving 4 bases between them. The CDR3 region is CASSILNNEQFF. CDR3 DNA sequence: TGTGCCAGTAGTATATTAAACAATGAGCAGTTCTTC. Together with reference TRBV19 and TRBJ2-1, the CDR3 gives the full variable domain: DGGITQSPKYLFRKEGQNVTLSCEQNLNHDAMYWYRQDPGQGLRLIYYSQIVNDFQKGDIAEGYSVSREKKESFPLTVTSAQKNPTAFYLCASSILNNEQFFGPGTRLTVL.

This sequence joins TRBV4-2 and TRBJ1-5; D is unresolved. This CDR3 spans 14 amino acids. V was pared by 0 bases and J by 8 bases, with 11 bases between. CDR1 LGHNA and CDR2 YNFKEQ come from the germline V gene. The chain's CDR3 is CASSQDSGSEPQHF. DNA for the CDR3: TGTGCCAGCAGCCAAGATTCGGGGTCAGAGCCCCAGCATTTT.

The rearrangement links TRBV7-9 to TRBJ2-3, with 12 bases aligning to TRBD2. V was pared by 5 bases and J by 0 bases, with 6 bases of the junction left unmatched. This CDR3 comprises 17 residues. Looked up from germline, CDR1 is SEHNR and CDR2 is FQNEAQ (reference sequence). The CDR3 sequence is CASSPGLAGTSTDTQYF. The CDR3 DNA reads TGTGCCAGCAGCCCAGGACTAGCGGGGACTAGCACAGATACGCAGTATTTT.

J is TRBJ2-1 and V is TRBV7-2; 11 positions match TRBD2. The trim removed 2 bases at V and 7 bases at J, leaving 7 bases unmatched. Germline V CDR1 and CDR2: SGHTA, FQGNSA. This CDR3 has 16 residues. The CDR3 bases are TGTGCCAGCAGCTTAAATAGCGGGAGGGTGTCAAATGAGCAGTTCTTC. As protein: CASSLNSGRVSNEQFF.

This CDR3 is CASSPGTAPGEKLFF. The CDR3 coding sequence is TGTGCCAGCAGCCCAGGGACAGCGCCGGGTGAAAAACTGTTTTTT. The chain couples TRBV3-1 (or the pseudogene TRBV3-2) to TRBJ1-4; 7 bases map to TRBD1. Germline lookup yields CDR1 LGHDT and CDR2 YNNKEL (reference sequence). CDR3 length equals 15 residues. Trimming at V came to 4 bases and at J to 7 bases, leaving 9 bases not matched to a gene.

V is TRBV7-8 and J is TRBJ2-7; possibly TRBD1 for D (6 bases). Germline V gene lookup returns CDR1 SGHVS and CDR2 FQNEAQ. CDR3 length: 14 residues. The V gene lost 4 bases and the J gene lost 7 bases, with 17 bases spanning the gap. Written as DNA, the CDR3 is TGTGCCAGCAGCTCCGGGACAATCCATCGGGAGCAGTACTTC. Translating it yields CASSSGTIHREQYF.

The chain has TRBV28 and TRBJ1-1; D is unclear. The V gene lost 3 bases and the J gene lost 1 base, with 9 bases spanning the gap. The CDR3 runs 14 residues. Germline assignment: CDR1 MDHEN and CDR2 SYDVKM. The CDR3 bases are TGTGCCAGCAGTTTCTCCGGTGGGAACACTGAAGCTTTCTTT. Amino acid sequence: CASSFSGGNTEAFF.

This clone has a handful of counts. The chain recombines TRBV29-1 with TRBJ1-5; possible D gene TRBD1, 6 bases. Between the trimmed V and J ends, which lost 5 bases and 2 bases, there was a span of 16 bases. Germline V CDR1 and CDR2: SQVTM, ANQGSEA. The CDR3 loop spans 15 amino acids. The CDR3 loop reads CSVSQGLLGNQPQHF. The CDR3 region has the DNA TGCAGCGTTTCCCAGGGGCTTCTAGGCAATCAGCCCCAGCATTTT.

The V call is TRBV19, the J call TRBJ2-7; 8 nucleotides match TRBD1. The V segment lost 6 bases and the J segment 5 bases; nucleotides outside the gene matches: 6. The CDR3 totals 13 residues. CDR1 is LNHDA and CDR2 is SQIVND in the germline V gene (reference sequence). The CDR3 loop reads CASRRAGGNEQYF. DNA for the CDR3: TGTGCCAGTAGGAGGGCAGGGGGCAACGAGCAGTACTTC.

This clone came up a few times. CDR3 bases: TGCGCCAGCAGCCAAGGGACAGGGCCCTATAATTCACCCCTCCACTTT. Its translation is CASSQGTGPYNSPLHF. The chain employs TRBV4-1 and TRBJ1-6; 8 bases match TRBD1. The CDR3 spans 16 residues. V was clipped by 1 base and J by 2 bases; unmatched bases: 1. Germline CDR1 and CDR2: MGHRA and YSYEKL.

V is TRBV5-6 and J is TRBJ1-1; a weak D match, TRBD1 (5 bases). There are 14 residues in the CDR3. CDR1 SGHDT and CDR2 YYEEEE come from the germline V gene. Trimming shortened V by 5 bases and J by 1 base, and 12 bases separated the two germline ends. The CDR3 sequence is CASRTRGENTEAFF. For the CDR3, the DNA is TGTGCCAGCAGGACGCGGGGGGAGAACACTGAAGCTTTCTTT.

The V call is TRBV9, the J call TRBJ1-3; TRBD1 matches at 7 bases. CDR1 is SGDLS and CDR2 is YYNGEE in the germline V gene. V lost 3 bases to trimming and J lost 3 bases; unmatched junction nucleotides: 6. The CDR3 is 15 residues long. This CDR3 reads CASSAQTGYGNTIYF. The CDR3 DNA is TGTGCCAGCAGCGCCCAGACAGGGTATGGAAACACCATATATTTT. The full variable domain, rest sourced from reference TRBV9 and TRBJ1-3, is DSGVTQTPKHLITATGQRVTLRCSPRSGDLSVYWYQQSLDQGLQFLIQYYNGEERAKGNILERFSAQQFPDLHSELNLSSLELGDSALYFCASSAQTGYGNTIYFGEGSWLTVV.

This chain links TRBV28 with TRBJ2-7, with 10 bases identical to TRBD1. The CDR3 runs 14 residues. V was clipped by 2 bases and J by 6 bases; unmatched bases: 4. Germline V lookup: CDR1 MDHEN, CDR2 SYDVKM. For the CDR3, the DNA is TGTGCCAGCAGTTTAGGGACAGGGGAGTTCGAGCAGTACTTC. It specifies CASSLGTGEFEQYF. Together with reference TRBV28 and TRBJ2-7, the CDR3 gives the full variable domain: DVKVTQSSRYLVKRTGEKVFLECVQDMDHENMFWYRQDPGLGLRLIYFSYDVKMKEKGDIPEGYSVSREKKERFSLILESASTNQTSMYLCASSLGTGEFEQYFGPGTRLTVT.

The genes are TRBV6-5 and TRBJ2-5; the D gene is possibly TRBD2 (5 bases). Germline-derived CDR1 and CDR2 are MNHEY and SVGAGI. V was pared by 0 bases and J by 2 bases, with 7 bases between. This CDR3 spans 14 amino acids. The CDR3 region has the DNA TGTGCCAGCAGTTACTCAGGGAGACAAGAGACCCAGTACTTC. This codes for CASSYSGRQETQYF.

Note on this clone: Different DNA sequences within this sample yield the same CDR3. The chain employs TRBV6-5 and TRBJ1-5, with D possibly TRBD1 on 6 matching bases. V lost 2 bases to trimming and J lost 2 bases, with 10 bases between them. This CDR3 contains 15 residues. The germline V gene encodes CDR1 MNHEY and CDR2 SVGAGI. CDR3: CASSYSGGGNQPQHF. CDR3 coding DNA: TGTGCCAGCAGTTACAGCGGGGGCGGCAATCAGCCCCAGCATTTT.

CDR3 in amino acids: CASADSEETQYF. CDR3 in DNA: TGTGCCAGCGCGGACTCCGAAGAGACCCAGTACTTC. The chain uses TRBV3-1 (or the pseudogene TRBV3-2) and TRBJ2-5, with a possible D match to TRBD2 (5 bases). V gave up 8 bases and J gave up 3 bases, with 10 bases separating them. The CDR3 is 12 amino acids. Germline V gene data show CDR1 as LGHDT and CDR2 as YNNKEL (reference sequence).

The V call is TRBV7-7, the J call TRBJ2-5, with TRBD2 matching over 11 bases. Germline CDR1 is SSHAT and CDR2 is FNYEAQ (reference sequence). V shed 3 bases, J shed 1 base, and the junction held 1 base outside the gene matches. The length of the CDR3 is 15 residues. This chain's CDR3 is CASSLTSGTQETQYF. CDR3 sequence (DNA): TGTGCCAGCAGCTTGACTAGCGGGACCCAAGAGACCCAGTACTTC. The full variable domain, in which reference TRBV7-7 and TRBJ2-5 provide the parts outside the CDR3, is GAGVSQSPRYKVTKRGQDVTLRCDPISSHATLYWYQQALGQGPEFLTYFNYEAQPDKSGLPSDRFSAERPEGSISTLTIQRTEQRDSAMYRCASSLTSGTQETQYFGPGTRLLVL.

The J gene is TRBJ2-7, the V gene TRBV5-1; a possible D gene is TRBD1 (5 bases). Germline assignment: CDR1 SGHRS and CDR2 YFSETQ. The V gene lost 0 bases and the J gene lost 5 bases, with 15 bases spanning the gap. The CDR3 loop spans 15 amino acids. The CDR3 reads CASSLAGHNSDEQYF. CDR3 nucleotides: TGCGCCAGCAGCTTGGCTGGACACAATAGTGACGAGCAGTACTTC.

The rearrangement joins TRBV7-2 to TRBJ1-1; 9 bases map to TRBD1. Trimming removed 3 bases from V and 5 bases from J; junction bases left unmatched: 4. Per germline, CDR1 SGHTA and CDR2 FQGNSA. The CDR3 is 14 amino acids. The CDR3 DNA reads TGTGCCAGCAGCTTTCGGACAGGGGATACTGAAGCTTTCTTT. It encodes CASSFRTGDTEAFF.